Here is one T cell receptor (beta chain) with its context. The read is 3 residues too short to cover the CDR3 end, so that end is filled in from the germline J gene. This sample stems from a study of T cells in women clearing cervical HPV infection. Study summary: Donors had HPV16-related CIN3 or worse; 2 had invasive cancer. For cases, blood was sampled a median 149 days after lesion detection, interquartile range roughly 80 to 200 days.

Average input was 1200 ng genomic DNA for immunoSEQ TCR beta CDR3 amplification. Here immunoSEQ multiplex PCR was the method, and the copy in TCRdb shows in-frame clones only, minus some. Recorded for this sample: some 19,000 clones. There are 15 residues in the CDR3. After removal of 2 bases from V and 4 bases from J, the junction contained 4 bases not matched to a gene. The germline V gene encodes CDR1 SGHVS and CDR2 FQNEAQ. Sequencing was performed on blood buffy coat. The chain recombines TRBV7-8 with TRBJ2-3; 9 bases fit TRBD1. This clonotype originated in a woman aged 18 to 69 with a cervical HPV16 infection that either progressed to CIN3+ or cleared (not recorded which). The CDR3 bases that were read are TGTGCCAGCAGCTTACGGGACAGGGAAGCAGATACG. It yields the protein CASSLRDREADT. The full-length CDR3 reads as CASSLRDREADTQYF.